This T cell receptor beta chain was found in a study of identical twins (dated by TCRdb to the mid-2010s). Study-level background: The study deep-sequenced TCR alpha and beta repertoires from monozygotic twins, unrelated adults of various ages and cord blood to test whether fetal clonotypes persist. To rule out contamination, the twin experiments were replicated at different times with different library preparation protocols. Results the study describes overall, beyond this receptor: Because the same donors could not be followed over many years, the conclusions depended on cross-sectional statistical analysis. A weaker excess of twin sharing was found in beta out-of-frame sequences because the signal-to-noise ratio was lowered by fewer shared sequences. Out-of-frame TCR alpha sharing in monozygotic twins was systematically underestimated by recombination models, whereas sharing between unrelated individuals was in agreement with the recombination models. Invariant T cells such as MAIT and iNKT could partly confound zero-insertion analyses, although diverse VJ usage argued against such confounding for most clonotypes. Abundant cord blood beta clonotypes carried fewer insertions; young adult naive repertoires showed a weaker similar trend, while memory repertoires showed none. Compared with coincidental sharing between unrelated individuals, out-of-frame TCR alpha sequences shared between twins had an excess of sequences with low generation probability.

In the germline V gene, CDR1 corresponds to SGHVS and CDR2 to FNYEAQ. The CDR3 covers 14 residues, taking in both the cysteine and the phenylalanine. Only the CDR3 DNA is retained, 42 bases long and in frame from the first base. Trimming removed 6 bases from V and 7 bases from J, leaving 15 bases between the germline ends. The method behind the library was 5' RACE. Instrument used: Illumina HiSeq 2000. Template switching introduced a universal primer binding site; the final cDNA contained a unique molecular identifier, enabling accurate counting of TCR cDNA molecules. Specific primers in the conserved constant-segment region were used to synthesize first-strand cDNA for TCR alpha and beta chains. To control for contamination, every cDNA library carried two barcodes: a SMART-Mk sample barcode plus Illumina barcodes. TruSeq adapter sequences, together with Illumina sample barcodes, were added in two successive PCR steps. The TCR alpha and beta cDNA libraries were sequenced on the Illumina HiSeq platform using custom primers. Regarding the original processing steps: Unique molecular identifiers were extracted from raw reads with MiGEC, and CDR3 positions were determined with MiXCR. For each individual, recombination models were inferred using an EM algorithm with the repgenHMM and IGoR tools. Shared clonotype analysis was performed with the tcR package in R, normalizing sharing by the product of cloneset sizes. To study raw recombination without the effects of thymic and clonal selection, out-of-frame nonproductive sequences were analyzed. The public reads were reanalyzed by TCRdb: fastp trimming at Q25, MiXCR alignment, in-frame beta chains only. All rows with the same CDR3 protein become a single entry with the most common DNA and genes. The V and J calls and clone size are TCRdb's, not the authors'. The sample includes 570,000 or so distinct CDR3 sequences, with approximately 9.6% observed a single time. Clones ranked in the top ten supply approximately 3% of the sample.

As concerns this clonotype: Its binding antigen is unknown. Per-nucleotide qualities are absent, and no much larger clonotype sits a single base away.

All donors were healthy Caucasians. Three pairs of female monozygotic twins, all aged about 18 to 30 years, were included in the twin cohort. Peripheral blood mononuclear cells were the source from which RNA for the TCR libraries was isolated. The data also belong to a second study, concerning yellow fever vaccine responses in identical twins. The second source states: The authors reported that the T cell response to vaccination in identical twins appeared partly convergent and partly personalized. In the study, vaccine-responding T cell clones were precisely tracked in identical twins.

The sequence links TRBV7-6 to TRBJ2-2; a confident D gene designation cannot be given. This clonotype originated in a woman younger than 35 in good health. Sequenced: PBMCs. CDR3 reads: CASRPQLRVGELFF. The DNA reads TGTGCCAGCAGACCCCAGTTGAGAGTCGGGGAGCTGTTTTTT.